Listed below are T cell receptor beta chains from one sample, sequenced in a study of shared clonotypes between healthy human individuals. Data came from immunoSEQ multiplex PCR; TCRdb stores just in-frame clones and leaves some out. This repertoire shows roughly 520,000 clones, 95% to 96% found once; its top ten account for about 0.068%. What was sequenced was naive CD4+ T cells sorted from blood. Source of these receptors: a woman younger than 45 in good health. CDR3s include the opening cysteine and the closing phenylalanine or tryptophan. The D gene is left open where the match is weak. Expanded clones are given a class, and other clones once, few, many or no size at all.

size: once
D: -
J: TRBJ2-7
V: TRBV11-1
CDR3: CASSLQDYEQYF
DNA: TGTGCCAGCAGCTTACAGGACTACGAGCAGTACTTC

size: -
D: -
J: TRBJ1-1
V: TRBV19
CDR3: CASRPERNTEAFF
DNA: TGTGCCAGTAGGCCCGAGAGGAACACTGAAGCTTTCTTT

size: -
D: TRBD2
J: TRBJ2-1
V: TRBV2
CDR3: CASSERTSGRNNEQFF
DNA: TGTGCCAGCAGTGAAAGGACTAGCGGGAGAAACAATGAGCAGTTCTTC

size: -
D: -
J: TRBJ2-7
V: TRBV28
CDR3: CASEDAHEQYF
DNA: TGTGCCAGTGAGGATGCTCACGAGCAGTACTTC

size: -
D: TRBD1
J: TRBJ2-7
V: TRBV4-1
CDR3: CASSHPGQGTYEQYF
DNA: TGCGCCAGCAGCCATCCGGGACAGGGGACCTACGAGCAGTACTTC

size: once
D: -
J: TRBJ1-2
V: TRBV14
CDR3: CASSQEYRVNYGYTF
DNA: TGTGCCAGCAGCCAAGAATACAGGGTAAACTATGGCTACACCTTC

size: once
D: TRBD2
J: TRBJ2-1
V: TRBV11-2
CDR3: CASSSWRPGLAYNEQFF
DNA: TGTGCCAGCAGTTCATGGAGACCGGGACTAGCCTACAATGAGCAGTTCTTC

size: -
D: -
J: TRBJ1-2
V: TRBV7-2
CDR3: CASSLARKAFDYGYTF
DNA: TGTGCCAGCAGCTTAGCGCGTAAGGCTTTCGACTATGGCTACACCTTC

size: -
D: TRBD2
J: TRBJ2-3
V: TRBV11-3
CDR3: CASSSGLAGATDTQYF
DNA: TGTGCCAGCAGCTCCGGACTAGCGGGAGCGACAGATACGCAGTATTTT

size: -
D: TRBD1
J: TRBJ1-5
V: TRBV6-5
CDR3: CAGPDRGLGQPQHF
DNA: TGTGCCGGCCCGGACAGGGGGTTAGGTCAGCCCCAGCATTTT

size: -
D: -
J: TRBJ1-1
V: TRBV6-5
CDR3: CASSAYRNTEAFF
DNA: TGTGCCAGCAGTGCCTACAGGAACACTGAAGCTTTCTTT

size: -
D: -
J: TRBJ1-5
V: TRBV6-5
CDR3: CASSYSGDNQPQHF
DNA: TGTGCCAGCAGTTACTCGGGGGACAATCAGCCCCAGCATTTT

size: -
D: -
J: TRBJ2-1
V: TRBV6-5
CDR3: CASSYSAAIPWGEQFF
DNA: TGTGCCAGCAGTTACTCGGCGGCTATCCCATGGGGGGAGCAGTTCTTC

size: -
D: -
J: TRBJ2-7
V: TRBV6-1
CDR3: CASSVLFGAPYEQYF
DNA: TGTGCCAGCAGTGTCCTGTTTGGGGCACCCTACGAGCAGTACTTC

size: -
D: -
J: TRBJ2-7
V: TRBV18
CDR3: CASSPREGLGEQYF
DNA: TGTGCCAGCTCACCACGCGAGGGTCTCGGCGAGCAGTACTTC

size: -
D: -
J: TRBJ2-7
V: TRBV28
CDR3: CASSFFSGPYEQYF
DNA: TGTGCCAGCAGTTTTTTTTCAGGGCCCTACGAGCAGTACTTC

size: -
D: -
J: TRBJ1-4
V: TRBV2
CDR3: CASEGIWDNEKLFF
DNA: TGTGCCAGCGAAGGCATATGGGATAATGAAAAACTGTTTTTT

size: -
D: TRBD1
J: TRBJ2-4
V: TRBV28
CDR3: CASSLRQGANIQYF
DNA: TGTGCCAGCAGTTTGAGGCAGGGGGCTAACATTCAGTACTTC

size: -
D: TRBD1
J: TRBJ1-5
V: TRBV5-1
CDR3: CASSVGQGNQPQHF
DNA: TGCGCCAGCAGCGTGGGACAGGGGAACCAGCCCCAGCATTTT

size: -
D: TRBD2
J: TRBJ2-7
V: TRBV4-3
CDR3: CASSQVYRAGGREQYF
DNA: TGCGCCAGCAGCCAAGTATATCGAGCGGGAGGGCGCGAGCAGTACTTC

size: -
D: -
J: TRBJ2-5
V: TRBV4-2
CDR3: CASSQDRKTQYF
DNA: TGTGCCAGCAGCCAAGATAGGAAGACCCAGTACTTC

size: -
D: -
J: TRBJ2-7
V: TRBV27
CDR3: CASSLNSWVSPYEQYF
DNA: TGTGCCAGCAGTTTAAACTCTTGGGTGTCCCCCTACGAGCAGTACTTC

size: -
D: TRBD2
J: TRBJ2-5
V: TRBV7-9
CDR3: CASSYGTSGTETQYF
DNA: TGTGCCAGCAGCTACGGGACTAGCGGGACGGAGACCCAGTACTTC

size: -
D: TRBD1
J: TRBJ2-6
V: TRBV19
CDR3: CASRRTGYGANVLTF
DNA: TGTGCCAGTAGGAGGACAGGGTACGGGGCCAACGTCCTGACTTTC

size: -
D: -
J: TRBJ2-3
V: TRBV7-6
CDR3: CASSRSSISTDTQYF
DNA: TGTGCCAGCAGCAGAAGTAGCATTTCCACAGATACGCAGTATTTT

size: once
D: -
J: TRBJ2-1
V: TRBV18
CDR3: CASSPPVLDEQFF
DNA: TGTGCCAGCTCACCACCTGTTCTCGATGAGCAGTTCTTC

size: once
D: -
J: TRBJ1-2
V: TRBV5-4
CDR3: CASSSGQGNPPNYGYTF
DNA: TGTGCCAGCAGCTCTGGCCAGGGGAATCCCCCTAACTATGGCTACACCTTC

size: -
D: TRBD2
J: TRBJ2-2
V: TRBV28
CDR3: CASIGRATGELFF
DNA: TGTGCCAGCATTGGGAGGGCGACCGGGGAGCTGTTTTTT

size: once
D: TRBD1
J: TRBJ1-2
V: TRBV13
CDR3: CASSLKKGASGYTF
DNA: TGTGCCAGCAGCTTAAAAAAGGGGGCCTCTGGCTACACCTTC

size: -
D: -
J: TRBJ2-2
V: TRBV7-6
CDR3: CASSPPVITGELFF
DNA: TGTGCCAGCAGCCCTCCGGTGATTACCGGGGAGCTGTTTTTT

size: once
D: TRBD1
J: TRBJ2-7
V: TRBV28
CDR3: CASLLGQEYEQYF
DNA: TGTGCCAGCCTACTGGGACAGGAGTACGAGCAGTACTTC

size: -
D: -
J: TRBJ1-5
V: TRBV6-4
CDR3: CASSAAGGGRGQPQHF
DNA: TGTGCCAGCAGTGCAGCAGGTGGAGGGAGGGGACAGCCCCAGCATTTT

size: once
D: -
J: TRBJ2-2
V: TRBV6-5
CDR3: CASSYSRKNTGELFF
DNA: TGTGCCAGCAGTTACAGCCGAAAGAACACCGGGGAGCTGTTTTTT

size: -
D: -
J: TRBJ2-2
V: TRBV7-2
CDR3: CASSSQIASAQTGELFF
DNA: TGTGCCAGCAGCTCCCAAATAGCCAGCGCCCAGACCGGGGAGCTGTTTTTT

size: -
D: TRBD1
J: TRBJ1-3
V: TRBV19
CDR3: CASTDRSSGNTIYF
DNA: TGTGCCAGTACGGACAGGAGTTCTGGAAACACCATATATTTT

size: -
D: TRBD2
J: TRBJ2-7
V: TRBV18
CDR3: CASSPPRGGKLRDPTYEQYF
DNA: TGTGCCAGCTCACCACCCCGGGGGGGAAAGCTTCGGGACCCAACCTACGAGCAGTACTTC

size: -
D: -
J: TRBJ2-7
V: TRBV28
CDR3: CASSGGGRLALGEQYF
DNA: TGTGCCAGCAGTGGGGGCGGGAGACTAGCCCTCGGCGAGCAGTACTTC

size: once
D: -
J: TRBJ2-7
V: TRBV9
CDR3: CASSVRYYEQYF
DNA: TGTGCCAGCAGCGTACGTTACTACGAGCAGTACTTC

size: -
D: TRBD1
J: TRBJ1-3
V: TRBV28
CDR3: CASIKDRTMMNSGNTIYF
DNA: TGTGCCAGCATTAAGGACAGGACTATGATGAACTCTGGAAACACCATATATTTT

size: -
D: TRBD1
J: TRBJ1-2
V: TRBV29-1
CDR3: CSVVSTGNYGYTF
DNA: TGCAGCGTTGTATCGACAGGGAACTATGGCTATACCTTC

size: few
D: -
J: TRBJ1-5
V: TRBV4-1
CDR3: CASSQPLKGKSNQPQHF
DNA: TGCGCCAGCAGCCAACCCCTGAAAGGGAAGAGCAATCAGCCCCAGCATTTT

size: -
D: -
J: TRBJ1-1
V: TRBV7-9
CDR3: CASSEQGGNTEAFF
DNA: TGTGCCAGCAGCGAACAGGGAGGGAACACTGAAGCTTTCTTT

size: -
D: TRBD2
J: TRBJ2-3
V: TRBV7-2
CDR3: CASSPPGLVGDTQYF
DNA: TGTGCCAGCAGCCCGCCGGGACTAGTGGGGGATACGCAGTATTTT

size: -
D: -
J: TRBJ2-2
V: TRBV15
CDR3: CATSRGSGLNTGELFF
DNA: TGTGCCACCAGCAGAGGGAGCGGGCTGAACACCGGGGAGCTGTTTTTT

size: -
D: -
J: TRBJ1-2
V: TRBV2
CDR3: CASSEITWAGGGGYTF
DNA: TGTGCCAGCAGTGAAATCACCTGGGCTGGGGGCGGTGGCTACACCTTC

size: -
D: TRBD2
J: TRBJ2-3
V: TRBV19
CDR3: CASSRLAGVVTDTQYF
DNA: TGTGCCAGTAGTAGGCTAGCGGGAGTTGTGACAGATACGCAGTATTTT

size: -
D: TRBD2
J: TRBJ2-5
V: TRBV5-1
CDR3: CASSFPGTSGETQYF
DNA: TGCGCCAGCAGCTTCCCAGGGACTAGCGGGGAGACCCAGTACTTC

size: -
D: -
J: TRBJ1-6
V: TRBV4-2
CDR3: CASSPREGRTYNSPLHF
DNA: TGTGCCAGCAGCCCTCGGGAGGGTAGGACCTATAATTCACCCCTCCACTTT

size: -
D: -
J: TRBJ1-1
V: TRBV5-1
CDR3: CASSFGGLNTEAFF
DNA: TGCGCCAGCAGCTTCGGGGGGTTGAACACTGAAGCTTTCTTT

size: -
D: TRBD1
J: TRBJ1-6
V: TRBV6-1
CDR3: CASSERTGGPNSPLHF
DNA: TGTGCCAGCAGTGAGAGGACAGGGGGCCCGAATTCACCCCTCCACTTT

size: -
D: -
J: TRBJ1-1
V: TRBV30
CDR3: CAWMRTVNTEAFF
DNA: TGTGCCTGGATGAGGACGGTGAACACTGAAGCTTTCTTT

size: -
D: -
J: TRBJ2-7
V: TRBV11-3
CDR3: CASSLEWLVTTSLYEQYF
DNA: TGTGCCAGCAGCTTAGAATGGTTGGTGACTACCTCGTTGTACGAGCAGTACTTC

size: -
D: -
J: TRBJ1-4
V: TRBV5-4
CDR3: CASSPGRSNEKLFF
DNA: TGTGCCAGCAGCCCGGGACGGAGCAATGAAAAACTGTTTTTT

size: -
D: -
J: TRBJ2-1
V: TRBV2
CDR3: CASSETGVINEQFF
DNA: TGTGCCAGCAGTGAAACAGGTGTAATTAATGAGCAGTTCTTC

size: -
D: -
J: TRBJ2-1
V: TRBV5-1
CDR3: CASSLAGTQSYNEQFF
DNA: TGTGCCAGCAGCTTGGCCGGCACTCAATCCTACAATGAGCAGTTCTTC